The T cell receptor beta chain under discussion was sequenced for a study of response to subunit inactivated influenza vaccine. This CDR3 region has 16 residues. Trimming took off 2 bases at V and 5 bases at J, with 19 bases between the two ends. Germline CDR1 and CDR2: DFQATT and SNEGSKA (reference sequence). This clonotype has a handful of counts. TCRdb redid the calling of the RT-PCR reads with MiXCR, one entry per CDR3 protein. The sample comprises 560,000 or so distinct CDR3 sequences, less than 8% of which are singletons, and approximately 12% rests with the top ten. The clonotype was recovered from a man between 50 and 75 years old who received an inactivated influenza vaccine. The chain joins TRBV20-1 to TRBJ2-1; D is possibly TRBD2 (6 bases). Sample: PBMCs from blood, taken around 25 months after vaccination. The CDR3 sequence: CSARYVRAGRNNEQFF. The CDR3 DNA reads TGCAGTGCTAGATATGTCCGGGCGGGGCGGAACAATGAGCAGTTCTTC.